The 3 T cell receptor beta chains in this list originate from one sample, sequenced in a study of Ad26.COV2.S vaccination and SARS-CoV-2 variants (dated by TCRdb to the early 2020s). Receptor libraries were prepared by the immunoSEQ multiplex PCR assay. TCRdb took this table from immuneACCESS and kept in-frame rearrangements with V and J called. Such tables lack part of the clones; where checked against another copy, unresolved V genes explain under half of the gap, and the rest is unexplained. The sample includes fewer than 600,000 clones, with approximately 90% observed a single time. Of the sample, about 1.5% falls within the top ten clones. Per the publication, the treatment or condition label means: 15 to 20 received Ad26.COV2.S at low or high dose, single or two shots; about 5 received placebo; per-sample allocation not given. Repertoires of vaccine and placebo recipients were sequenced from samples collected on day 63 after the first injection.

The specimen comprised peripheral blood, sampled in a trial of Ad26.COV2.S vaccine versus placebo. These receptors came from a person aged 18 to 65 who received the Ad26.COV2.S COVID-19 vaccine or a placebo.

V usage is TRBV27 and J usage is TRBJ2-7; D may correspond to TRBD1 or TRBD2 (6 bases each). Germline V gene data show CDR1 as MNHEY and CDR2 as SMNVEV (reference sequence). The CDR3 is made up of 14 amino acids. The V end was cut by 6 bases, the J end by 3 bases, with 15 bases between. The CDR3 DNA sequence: TGTGCCAGCAGACATCAGGGGACTCTCTACGAGCAGTACTTC. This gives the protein CASRHQGTLYEQYF.

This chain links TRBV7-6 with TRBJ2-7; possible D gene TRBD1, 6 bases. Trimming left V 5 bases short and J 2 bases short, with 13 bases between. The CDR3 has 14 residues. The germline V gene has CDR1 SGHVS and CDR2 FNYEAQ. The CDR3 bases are TGTGCCAGCAGCCCAGGGGACGGCACCTACGAGCAGTACTTC. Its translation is CASSPGDGTYEQYF.

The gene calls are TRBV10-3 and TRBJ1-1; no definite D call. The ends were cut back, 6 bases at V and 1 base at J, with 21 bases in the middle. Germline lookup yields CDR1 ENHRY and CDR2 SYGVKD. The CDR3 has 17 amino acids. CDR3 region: CAISGPRAADQNTEAFF. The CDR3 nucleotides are TGTGCCATCAGCGGGCCCCGGGCCGCAGATCAGAACACTGAAGCTTTCTTT.